This T cell receptor (beta chain) was identified in a study of T cell responses to AZD1222 COVID-19 vaccine. Note on this clone: Its antigen remains unknown.

Germline CDR1 reads LNHDA; CDR2 reads SQIVND (reference sequence). The CDR3 totals 15 residues. The V end lost 9 bases, the J end lost 3 bases, and 20 bases lay between the germline ends. Regarding the study as a whole: At study baseline, merely six AZD1222 recipients were seropositive. Females made up more of the donors, who were largely white British, and clonal diversity may have come out too low. Two doses of AZD1222 preceded a rise in Spike-specific TCR breadth and depth.

The protocol was immunoSEQ multiplex PCR, while the TCRdb copy is restricted to in-frame clones and leaves out a portion. The table records around 120,000 clones, about 92% of them present only once. The chain carries TRBV19 and TRBJ1-1; D remains ambiguous. The sample here was peripheral blood, taken on day 0 of AZD1222 vaccination. The origin of this receptor is an adult in good health. The CDR3 is CASIPTPGWDTEAFF. CDR3 nucleotides: TGTGCCAGCATCCCGACCCCCGGATGGGACACTGAAGCTTTCTTT.